This is a list of T cell receptor beta chains from one sample in a study of regulatory T cells in long-lasting Graves disease. TCRdb reprocessed the multiplex PCR reads via MiXCR and lists one record per CDR3 protein. The sample contains about 330,000 distinct CDR3 sequences, around 15% of which appear only once. The same sample was also used in a study of T cells in Graves' hyperthyroidism and ophthalmopathy.

This specimen consisted of peripheral blood mononuclear cells (PBMCs), obtained at new diagnosis, from a patient treated with antithyroid drugs. These receptor sequences come from a woman between 18 and 29 years old with Graves disease. Each CDR3 is given without its conserved first and last residue. Clone size is shown for a subset of rows, as once, few, many or a class of expanded clone.

TRBJ2-2,TRBV5-1,-,ASSLGSTTSTGELF
TRBJ1-2,TRBV5-1,many,ASSLASGQANNYGYT
TRBJ2-1,TRBV11-2,once,ASRYSGRALNEQF
TRBJ2-1,TRBV5-1,many,ASSLVRGGSYNEQF
TRBJ2-7,TRBV20-1,many,SARRGVKYEQY
TRBJ1-1,TRBV12-3/TRBV12-4,many,ASVPGQGVVAF
TRBJ2-7,TRBV3-1,many,ASSQESSQITEQY
TRBJ2-1,TRBV9,many,ASSAGVGGTGNEQF
TRBJ2-3,TRBV20-1,-,SASEHSGKYTDTQY
TRBJ2-7,TRBV4-1,many,ASSHTASGAYEQY
TRBJ2-2,TRBV12-3/TRBV12-4,few,ASSFDFGQFELF
TRBJ2-5,TRBV4-2,-,ASSQDNAGGSETQY
TRBJ2-3,TRBV5-1,many,ASSLRNLQGSPSTDTQY
TRBJ1-5,TRBV12-3/TRBV12-4,many,ASSDRGQPQH
TRBJ1-1,TRBV6-1,many,ASSEGGRVNTEAF
TRBJ1-5,TRBV6-1,-,ASSEALGTGNQPQH
TRBJ1-1,TRBV6-1,once,ASSEGTTGGRAEAF
TRBJ1-6,TRBV29-1,few,SVGRPNSPLH
TRBJ2-2,TRBV20-1,many,SARGLRGGRTGELF
TRBJ2-3,TRBV4-1,few,ASRTGQGFDTQY
TRBJ1-1,TRBV7-3,-,ASSLTSVNTEAF
TRBJ2-3,TRBV18,many,ASSPRVISSTDTQY
TRBJ2-3,TRBV14,-,ASSNASGLADTQY
TRBJ2-5,TRBV24-1,-,ATSQTGETETQY
TRBJ2-7,TRBV10-3,-,AISESGTGRNWNYEQY
TRBJ2-7,TRBV7-9,-,ASSQGPPDEQY
TRBJ1-2,TRBV5-1,-,ASSKTKDRVT
TRBJ2-7,TRBV6-1,-,ASRKGLAAAYEQY
TRBJ2-6,TRBV30,few,AWSRALSGANVLT
TRBJ2-1,TRBV20-1,many,SARTPLAATYNEQF
TRBJ2-3,TRBV5-1,few,ASSLGTSGSTADTQY
TRBJ1-1,TRBV9,many,ASSVKDSNTEAF
TRBJ1-1,TRBV6-2/TRBV6-3,-,ASRYQNTYTEAF
TRBJ1-3,TRBV3-1,few,ASSHRQGLRNTIY
TRBJ2-1,TRBV29-1,few,SAEGLSSYNEQF
TRBJ2-6,TRBV5-1,many,ASSQRGSGANVLT
TRBJ2-3,TRBV11-1,-,ASSTSQGLDSTDTQY
TRBJ2-3,TRBV7-9,many,ASSLVGLGTDTQY
TRBJ1-6,TRBV29-1,many,SAAGTGGRDSPLH
TRBJ2-3,TRBV28,many,ASRVAGGDTQY
TRBJ2-7,TRBV6-1,many,ASWGTGKRYEQY
TRBJ2-1,TRBV28,many,ASLTPASGSYNEQF
TRBJ1-4,TRBV3-1,many,ASSQSTTNEKLF
TRBJ1-1,TRBV30,many,AWSNGIGMNTEAF
TRBJ1-5,TRBV7-9,many,ASSFQRGQGTHQPQH
TRBJ1-5,TRBV20-1,-,SARQGGYQPQH
TRBJ2-7,TRBV4-1,-,ASSPSGRAGYEQY
TRBJ2-1,TRBV14,-,ASSQVPGLQF